The 27 T cell receptor beta chains in this list originate from one sample, sequenced in a study of T cell repertoires in cytomegalovirus infection. TCRdb analysed the reads with MiXCR anew, one entry per CDR3 protein. This table has roughly 230,000 distinct CDR3 sequences, approximately 17% appearing once. What was sequenced was CD8+ T cells from PBMCs. The receptors were sampled from a human donor in good health (CMV status not recorded). Some clones in this sample may be carry-over from other donors' samples.

Only a few counts were recorded for this clonotype. The chain employs TRBV28 and TRBJ2-7; 7 bases map to TRBD1. With 7 bases clipped from V and 5 bases from J, the junction kept 11 bases outside the gene matches. The germline gives CDR1 MDHEN, CDR2 SYDVKM. CDR3 length equals 14 residues. The DNA for the CDR3 is TGTGCCAGCACCCTAGACAGGGCGGAAGACGAGCAGTACTTC. Translating gives CASTLDRAEDEQYF.

The CDR3 spells CSASSASGILYNEQFF. The DNA for the CDR3 is TGCAGTGCTAGTTCGGCTAGCGGAATTCTCTACAATGAGCAGTTCTTC. The chain links TRBV20-1 to TRBJ2-1; 7 bases line up with TRBD2. With 3 bases clipped from V and 3 bases from J, the junction kept 11 bases outside the gene matches. The CDR3 spans 16 residues. Germline loops: CDR1 DFQATT, CDR2 SNEGSKA (reference sequence).

This clonotype has just a few counts. The chain is built from TRBV12-5 and TRBJ2-3; the match to TRBD1 covers 9 bases. Germline V gene lookup returns CDR1 LGHNT and CDR2 FRNRAP. The V segment lost 6 bases and the J segment 2 bases; nucleotides outside the gene matches: 6. The CDR3 is 15 residues long. The CDR3 DNA is TGTGCTAGTGGCCTTGGGACAGGGCTCACAGATACGCAGTATTTT. Translated: CASGLGTGLTDTQYF.

This clonotype was recorded many times. The chain links TRBV7-6 to TRBJ1-6; D is uncertain. Trimming cost V 5 bases and J 0 bases, with 11 bases left between them. Germline V gene data show CDR1 as SGHVS and CDR2 as FNYEAQ. This CDR3 comprises 16 residues. The CDR3 sequence: CASSPMASSYNSPLHF. As DNA, the CDR3 is TGTGCCAGCAGCCCGATGGCGAGCTCCTATAATTCACCCCTCCACTTT.

V gene TRBV7-9 combines with J gene TRBJ1-1, with TRBD1 as a possible D gene (5 bases). CDR1 is SEHNR and CDR2 is FQNEAQ in the germline V gene (reference sequence). The V end lost 4 bases, the J end lost 1 base, and 13 bases lay between the germline ends. The CDR3 consists of 15 residues. The DNA for the CDR3 is TGTGCCAGCAGCTCTTCGTGGAGGGGGAACACTGAAGCTTTCTTT. Translating it yields CASSSSWRGNTEAFF. Supplemented by reference TRBV7-9 and TRBJ1-1, the full variable domain reads DTGVSQNPRHKITKRGQNVTFRCDPISEHNRLYWYRQTLGQGPEFLTYFQNEAQLEKSRLLSDRFSAERPKGSFSTLEIQRTEQGDSAMYLCASSSSWRGNTEAFFGQGTRLTVV.

This clonotype was detected many times. This chain links TRBV11-2 with TRBJ2-5; weak D call: TRBD1 (5 bases). The length of the CDR3 is 16 residues. V gave up 4 bases and J gave up 1 base, with 16 bases separating them. Looked up from germline, CDR1 is SGHAT and CDR2 is FQNNGV. The CDR3 bases are TGTGCCAGCAGCTCCTCACTGAAGGGGCCCCAAGAGACCCAGTACTTC. Its protein is CASSSSLKGPQETQYF. The whole variable domain, remainder taken from reference TRBV11-2 and TRBJ2-5, is EAGVAQSPRYKIIEKRQSVAFWCNPISGHATLYWYQQILGQGPKLLIQFQNNGVVDDSQLPKDRFSAERLKGVDSTLKIQPAKLEDSAVYLCASSSSLKGPQETQYFGPGTRLLVL.

This clonotype has a handful of counts. V gene TRBV28 combines with J gene TRBJ1-3; TRBD1 might be the D (5 bases). Germline V gene lookup returns CDR1 MDHEN and CDR2 SYDVKM. CDR3 length: 17 residues. The V gene lost 3 bases and the J gene lost 2 bases, with 17 bases spanning the gap. This CDR3 reads CASSFSDSPTPGNTIYF. CDR3 nucleotides: TGTGCCAGCAGTTTTTCCGACAGTCCCACCCCTGGAAACACCATATATTTT.

The gene calls are TRBV12-3 or TRBV12-4 and TRBJ2-3; D is uncertain. Trimming pared 6 bases from V and 4 bases from J, leaving 14 bases between. CDR3 length equals 14 residues. CDR3 sequence (DNA): TGTGCCAGCAGGTCGTCGATTAGGGCAGATACGCAGTATTTT. Its translation is CASRSSIRADTQYF.

Here the CDR3 DNA reads TGTGCCAGCAGCCCGAAGACAGGGAAGAGCTCCTACGAGCAGTACTTC. Its protein product is CASSPKTGKSSYEQYF. The chain employs TRBV7-9 and TRBJ2-7; 7 nucleotides agree with TRBD1. The CDR3 has 16 amino acids. V shed 5 bases and J 0 bases; nucleotides not matched to a gene: 10. CDR1 and CDR2 (germline): SEHNR, FQNEAQ (reference sequence). Full variable domain (rest looked up from reference TRBV7-9 and TRBJ2-7): DTGVSQNPRHKITKRGQNVTFRCDPISEHNRLYWYRQTLGQGPEFLTYFQNEAQLEKSRLLSDRFSAERPKGSFSTLEIQRTEQGDSAMYLCASSPKTGKSSYEQYFGPGTRLTVT.

This clonotype came up many times. In DNA, the CDR3 is TGTGCCAGCAGCTTAGGGGGAGGGATGGCAGATACGCAGTATTTT. As protein: CASSLGGGMADTQYF. This rearrangement joins TRBV7-2 to TRBJ2-3, with 7 bases aligning to TRBD2. This CDR3 spans 15 amino acids. Germline CDR1 SGHTA, CDR2 FQGNSA. After removal of 1 base from V and 4 bases from J, the junction contained 5 bases not matched to a gene.

This clonotype has a handful of counts. The chain employs TRBV11-2 and TRBJ2-5, with D perhaps TRBD2 (5 bases). V shed 8 bases and J shed 2 bases, with 27 bases lying between them. The CDR3 is 18 amino acids. Germline V gives CDR1 SGHAT, CDR2 FQNNGV. The CDR3 bases are TGTGCCAGCGGAACGGTGGAACAGCTAACGCGGGTTCAAGAGACCCAGTACTTC. Translating gives CASGTVEQLTRVQETQYF.

V and J are TRBV28 and TRBJ1-1, with 7 bases identical to TRBD1. This CDR3 is built from 17 residues. V lost 2 bases to trimming and J lost 8 bases; unmatched junction nucleotides: 17. Per germline, CDR1 MDHEN and CDR2 SYDVKM. This chain's CDR3 is CASSLGVGGQWGAEAFF. The CDR3 region has the DNA TGTGCCAGCAGTTTAGGGGTTGGGGGACAGTGGGGGGCCGAAGCTTTCTTT.

The table lists this clonotype with many counts. This sequence joins TRBV7-2 and TRBJ2-7; 9 bases align to TRBD2. Trimming took 1 base from V and 2 from J; bases not matched to a gene: 3. Germline lookup yields CDR1 SGHTA and CDR2 FQGNSA. This CDR3 is built from 15 residues. The CDR3 spells CASSLGRGGPYEQYF. The CDR3 DNA reads TGTGCCAGCAGCTTAGGGCGGGGGGGGCCCTACGAGCAGTACTTC.

The J gene is TRBJ2-7, the V gene TRBV4-1; D remains ambiguous. CDR3 length: 13 amino acids. The V end was cut by 1 base, the J end by 2 bases, with 6 bases between. The germline V gene has CDR1 MGHRA and CDR2 YSYEKL. The CDR3 loop reads CASSQGYTYEQYF. CDR3 DNA: TGCGCCAGCAGCCAAGGGTATACCTACGAGCAGTACTTC.

This chain links TRBV7-3 with TRBJ2-1; D gene ambiguous. Trimming removed 0 bases at V and 6 bases at J, with 6 bases between. Germline CDR1 and CDR2: SGHTA and FQGTGA. The CDR3 is made up of 13 amino acids. CDR3 region: CASSLTTINEQFF. Written as DNA, the CDR3 is TGTGCCAGCAGCTTAACGACAATCAATGAGCAGTTCTTC.

This clonotype was seen more than once but under ten times. V and J are TRBV14 and TRBJ1-5; D is possibly TRBD1 (6 bases). Germline CDR1 SGHDN, CDR2 FVKESK. The CDR3 spans 12 residues. Deletions cut 1 base from V and 14 bases from J, with 12 bases between. The CDR3 here is CASSQGSGAKHF. The DNA of the CDR3 is TGTGCCAGCAGCCAAGGCTCGGGGGCGAAGCATTTT.

The genes are TRBV6-1 and TRBJ2-2; no clear D gene. The V gene's germline CDR1 is MNHNS and CDR2 SASEGT. The CDR3 length is 15 residues. The germline V and J ends were trimmed by 1 base and 7 bases, with 13 bases remaining between them. As DNA, the CDR3 is TGTGCCAGCAGTGAAGTAGGGCCTCCCTTCGGGGAGCTGTTTTTT. It codes for CASSEVGPPFGELFF.

This clonotype was found many times. The genes are TRBV6-1 and TRBJ1-1, with 7 bases that match TRBD1. The CDR3 is made up of 16 amino acids. V shed 6 bases and J 1 base; nucleotides not matched to a gene: 11. Germline CDR1 reads MNHNS; CDR2 reads SASEGT. In DNA form, the CDR3 reads TGTGCCAGCAGGGTCCGGGACAGCGTTGGGAACACTGAAGCTTTCTTT. This codes for CASRVRDSVGNTEAFF.

The rearrangement uses TRBV7-6 and TRBJ1-3; TRBD1 agrees at 9 bases. V was clipped by 5 bases and J by 6 bases; unmatched bases: 5. CDR1 and CDR2 from the germline V gene are SGHVS and FNYEAQ. The CDR3 consists of 14 residues. The CDR3 protein is CASSPGQGANTIYF. DNA of the CDR3: TGTGCCAGCAGCCCGGGACAGGGAGCAAACACCATATATTTT.

This clonotype came up many times. CDR3 DNA sequence: TGCAGTGCTAGACCCGGACAGTCCGGAGGGGATCAGCCCCAGCATTTT. Translating gives CSARPGQSGGDQPQHF. The V and J genes are TRBV20-1 and TRBJ1-5, with a tentative D call TRBD1 (6 bases). Germline V lookup: CDR1 DFQATT, CDR2 SNEGSKA (reference sequence). The CDR3 runs to 16 residues. The V end was cut by 2 bases, the J end by 5 bases, with 19 bases between.

A few counts support this clonotype. The chain couples TRBV20-1 to TRBJ2-5; D is uncertain. CDR1 is DFQATT, CDR2 SNEGSKA, per germline (reference sequence). V lost 4 bases, J lost 2 bases, and 14 bases lay in between. The CDR3 runs 14 residues. The CDR3 DNA sequence: TGCAGTGCTATTGATACGCGGATTCAAGAGACCCAGTACTTC. Translated, it gives CSAIDTRIQETQYF.

V usage is TRBV9 and J usage is TRBJ2-3, with TRBD2 matching over 8 bases. The V gene's germline CDR1 is SGDLS and CDR2 YYNGEE. This CDR3 has 16 amino acids. The trim removed 3 bases at V and 3 bases at J, leaving 9 bases unmatched. Here the CDR3 DNA reads TGTGCCAGCAGCGCCTACGGGGGGGCCGGTACAGATACGCAGTATTTT. It specifies CASSAYGGAGTDTQYF.

V gene TRBV5-1 combines with J gene TRBJ1-3; D not certain. Germline CDR1 is SGHRS and CDR2 is YFSETQ. The CDR3 is 14 amino acids. The V gene lost 6 bases and the J gene lost 3 bases, with 13 bases spanning the gap. The CDR3 loop reads CASTKEESGNTIYF. DNA of the CDR3: TGCGCCAGCACGAAGGAGGAAAGTGGAAACACCATATATTTT.

This rearrangement joins TRBV7-9 to TRBJ2-2; tentatively, D is TRBD1 or TRBD2 (6 bases each). Deletions cut 5 bases from V and 0 bases from J, with 16 bases between. Germline V gene lookup returns CDR1 SEHNR and CDR2 FQNEAQ (reference sequence). CDR3 size: 17 residues. CDR3 sequence: CASSPPKEGANTGELFF. CDR3 nucleotides: TGTGCCAGCAGCCCCCCAAAGGAGGGGGCGAACACCGGGGAGCTGTTTTTT.

Many counts were recorded for this clonotype. The chain carries TRBV7-3 and TRBJ2-1, with a weak D call TRBD2 (7 bases). The CDR3 totals 16 residues. In germline, CDR1 is SGHTA, CDR2 FQGTGA. Trimming took 5 bases from V and 4 from J, leaving 18 bases between them. The CDR3 DNA reads as TGTGCCAGCAGCAAGGAGGGGGGGAGGACGTACAATGAGCAGTTCTTC. Its protein is CASSKEGGRTYNEQFF.

J is TRBJ2-7 and V is TRBV2; the match to TRBD1 covers 8 bases. Trimming cost V 7 bases and J 1 base; bases outside gene matches: 18. The CDR3 is made up of 18 amino acids. Germline CDR1 SNHLY, CDR2 FYNNEI. CDR3 DNA sequence: TGTGCCAGCAATCCGGACAGGGTAAAGTCCCGTCTGTCCTACGAGCAGTACTTC. Translated: CASNPDRVKSRLSYEQYF.

The rearrangement uses TRBV6-5 and TRBJ2-1; no reliable D call. The V gene's germline CDR1 is MNHEY and CDR2 SVGAGI. Deletions cut 0 bases from V and 6 bases from J, with 6 bases between. The CDR3 contains 13 residues. CDR3 region: CASSYSIGNEQFF. The CDR3 DNA follows: TGTGCCAGCAGTTACTCGATTGGCAATGAGCAGTTCTTC.